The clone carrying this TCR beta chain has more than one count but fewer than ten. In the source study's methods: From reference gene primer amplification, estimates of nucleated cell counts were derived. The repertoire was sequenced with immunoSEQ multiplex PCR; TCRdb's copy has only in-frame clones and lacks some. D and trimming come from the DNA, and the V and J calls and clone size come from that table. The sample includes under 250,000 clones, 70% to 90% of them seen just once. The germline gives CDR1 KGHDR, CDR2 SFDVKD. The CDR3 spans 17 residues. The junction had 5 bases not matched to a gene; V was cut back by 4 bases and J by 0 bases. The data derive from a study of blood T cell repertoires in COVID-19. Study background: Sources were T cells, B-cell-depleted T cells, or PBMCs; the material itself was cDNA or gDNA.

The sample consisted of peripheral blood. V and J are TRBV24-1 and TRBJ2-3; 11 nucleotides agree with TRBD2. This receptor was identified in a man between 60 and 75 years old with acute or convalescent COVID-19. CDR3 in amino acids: CATSEPGLAASTDTQYF. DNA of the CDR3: TGTGCCACCAGTGAACCGGGACTAGCGGCTAGCACAGATACGCAGTATTTT.